These T cell receptor beta chains were read from a single sample in a study of T cells expressing NK-cell markers. TCRdb re-called the 5' RACE reads and catalogs CDR3 proteins one per entry, DNA excluded. Recorded here are 150,000 to 180,000 distinct CDR3 sequences; the top ten clones represent about 39%. The specimen sequenced was blood T cells: a sorted CD56 or NKG2C T cell subset, CD4+ or CD8+ T cells, or bulk PBMC T cells (not recorded which). Every receptor here comes from a woman aged 50 to 65 in good health. Each CDR3 is given with its conserved first and last residue.

TRBJ1-1 | TRBV4-1 | CASSQGGVNTEAFF
TRBJ2-5 | TRBV6-2/TRBV6-3 | CASDGGQETQYF
TRBJ2-5 | TRBV12-3/TRBV12-4 | CASRPPGRETQYF
TRBJ2-1 | TRBV2 | CASSEPAELATGREQFF
TRBJ2-7 | TRBV9 | CASSETGGAIYEQYF
TRBJ2-7 | TRBV12-3/TRBV12-4 | CASSLVESGYEQYF
TRBJ2-3 | TRBV4-1 | CASSQGSRPSTDTQYF
TRBJ2-1 | TRBV30 | CAWSVVAEQFF
TRBJ2-2 | TRBV20-1 | CSARDILGTANTGELFF
TRBJ2-3 | TRBV11-2 | CASSSENRVDTQYF
TRBJ2-1 | TRBV7-9 | CASSSMDEQFF
TRBJ1-1 | TRBV27 | CASSQALSSALAFF
TRBJ2-1 | TRBV10-3 | CAILWGNEQFF
TRBJ1-1 | TRBV12-3/TRBV12-4 | CASSFSQGVPEAFF
TRBJ2-1 | TRBV3-1 | CASSQDSSLADSYNEQFF
TRBJ2-7 | TRBV6-5 | CASHSGSYEQYF
TRBJ1-3 | TRBV4-2 | CASSPGTASSGNTIYF
TRBJ1-4 | TRBV25-1 | CASSPRTGGLLDEKLFF
TRBJ2-5 | TRBV5-1 | CASSLMGEETQYF
TRBJ2-2 | TRBV12-3/TRBV12-4 | CASSLKLRVTGELFF
TRBJ2-1 | TRBV18 | CASSPTRGVNELFF
TRBJ2-1 | TRBV29-1 | CSAVGASFGNEQFF
TRBJ2-1 | TRBV30 | CAWSHSGSESYNEQFF
TRBJ1-1 | TRBV14 | CASSQSNQGTTTEAFF
TRBJ2-5 | TRBV24-1 | CATSGAWTGGETQYF
TRBJ2-7 | TRBV25-1 | CASSPGGPREQYF
TRBJ1-1 | TRBV7-9 | CASRSGQGMAEAFF
TRBJ2-7 | TRBV24-1 | CATSDRTSGNYEQYF
TRBJ1-1 | TRBV7-6 | CASSLARPPGTEAFF
TRBJ2-5 | TRBV5-1 | CASSQGGYRDQETQYF
TRBJ2-2 | TRBV30 | CAWMDGPGELFF
TRBJ2-4 | TRBV9 | CASSVEGGGKGIQYF
TRBJ2-7 | TRBV20-1 | CSARDVAGPHPYEQYF
TRBJ2-1 | TRBV7-9 | CASSLDRAGGSYNEQFF
TRBJ2-7 | TRBV4-1 | CASSQVTSGGAYEQYF
TRBJ1-1 | TRBV4-1 | CASSQTENTEAFF
TRBJ1-1 | TRBV9 | CASSPLRQNMNTEAFF
TRBJ2-4 | TRBV7-2 | CASSLGPAGYGNIQYF
TRBJ1-1 | TRBV9 | CASSVWGVGTEAFF
TRBJ2-1 | TRBV27 | CASSFYSSGGEQFF
TRBJ2-5 | TRBV4-1 | CASSGITETQYF
TRBJ2-1 | TRBV12-3/TRBV12-4 | CASSLGDPTLGEQFF
TRBJ2-3 | TRBV7-6 | CASSLGGGLAGVRTSTDTQYF
TRBJ2-1 | TRBV6-1 | CASSASFPEQFF
TRBJ2-7 | TRBV11-2 | CASSVGRGLVMYEQYF
TRBJ2-1 | TRBV10-2 | CASSELLGYNEQFF
TRBJ2-2 | TRBV12-3/TRBV12-4 | CASSLGLAGGTNTGELFF
TRBJ2-1 | TRBV4-2 | CASSQEGANSYNEQFF
TRBJ2-3 | TRBV21-1 | CASSNWEWGVEGTDTQYF
TRBJ2-3 | TRBV2 | CASSEGADWSWGTDTQYF
TRBJ2-3 | TRBV12-3/TRBV12-4 | CASSPPGQRTDTQYF
TRBJ2-1 | TRBV7-6 | CASSLRGDNEQFF
TRBJ2-5 | TRBV29-1 | CSVAQGDLETQYF
TRBJ1-1 | TRBV21-1 | CASSKRETGLDTEAFF
TRBJ1-2 | TRBV5-6 | CASSLMGGYTF
TRBJ2-7 | TRBV6-1 | CASSSLGTSGAYEQYF
TRBJ2-3 | TRBV4-1 | CASSQGMSPEQYF